These 12 T cell receptor beta chains were sequenced from one sample in a study of blood T cell repertoires in COVID-19. Produced via immunoSEQ multiplex PCR; TCRdb's table is partial and in-frame only. The table has 100,000 to 150,000 clones, roughly 91% seen once. Sequencing was performed on peripheral blood. These receptors all stem from a man aged 55 to 70 with COVID-19, enrolled during active disease.

The chain links TRBV7-3 to TRBJ1-2; 10 bases are a match to TRBD1. J lost 5 bases, V lost 5 bases, and 5 bases had no gene match. Germline V gene data show CDR1 as SGHTA and CDR2 as FQGTGA. The CDR3 has 14 residues. DNA for the CDR3: TGTGCCAGCAGCGCCGGACAGGGGGTTTATGGCTACACCTTC. It specifies CASSAGQGVYGYTF.

V is TRBV2 and J is TRBJ1-2; 10 bases agree with TRBD1. V lost 6 bases, J lost 5 bases, and 6 bases stayed unmatched. CDR3 size: 14 residues. Germline V CDR1 and CDR2: SNHLY, FYNNEI. CDR3 residues: CASRTGTGVYGYTF. DNA of the CDR3: TGTGCCAGCAGAACCGGGACAGGGGTTTATGGCTACACCTTC.

This rearrangement joins TRBV19 to TRBJ1-5; D not certain. CDR1 is LNHDA, CDR2 SQIVND, per germline (reference sequence). The V and J ends lost 6 bases and 2 bases respectively, with 17 bases between them. This CDR3 has 16 residues. In nucleotides, the CDR3 is TGTGCCAGTAGCACCGGGGTTCAGCGGGGCAATCAGCCCCAGCATTTT. It yields the protein CASSTGVQRGNQPQHF.

The gene calls are TRBV5-1 and TRBJ2-2, with 9 bases that match TRBD2. V shed 4 bases, J shed 3 bases, and the junction held 10 bases outside the gene matches. CDR1 and CDR2 (germline): SGHRS, YFSETQ. CDR3 size: 17 residues. The CDR3 nucleotides read TGCGCCAGCAGCGTCCCCCTAGCGGGGCCATACACCGGGGAGCTGTTTTTT. Translation: CASSVPLAGPYTGELFF.

This sequence joins TRBV7-8 and TRBJ1-1, with D possibly TRBD1 on 5 matching bases. The CDR3 spans 14 residues. Germline V gene data show CDR1 as SGHVS and CDR2 as FQNEAQ. Trimming took 5 bases from V and 1 from J, leaving 11 bases between them. CDR3 region: CASSGGVGNTEAFF. CDR3 bases: TGTGCCAGCAGCGGGGGGGTAGGGAACACTGAAGCTTTCTTT.

The chain links TRBV7-9 to TRBJ2-7; 7 positions agree with TRBD2. The CDR3 totals 14 residues. The germline CDR1 and CDR2 sequences are SEHNR and FQNEAQ (reference sequence). V lost 5 bases to trimming and J lost 5 bases; unmatched junction nucleotides: 9. CDR3 DNA: TGTGCCAGCAGCCCCTCGGGGGGAGAGAACGAGCAGTACTTC. Translation: CASSPSGGENEQYF.

The chain has TRBV5-4 and TRBJ1-2; D remains ambiguous. CDR1 is SGHNT and CDR2 is YYREEE in the germline V gene (reference sequence). This CDR3 region has 16 residues. With 2 bases removed from V and 0 bases from J, the gap between germline ends came to 14 bases. CDR3 protein: CASSFQASPTNYGYTF. Here the CDR3 DNA reads TGTGCCAGCAGCTTTCAGGCGAGCCCGACTAACTATGGCTACACCTTC.

The chain has TRBV19 and TRBJ2-3, with D possibly being TRBD2 (7 bases). The CDR3 loop spans 17 amino acids. Germline assignment: CDR1 LNHDA and CDR2 SQIVND (reference sequence). V lost 0 bases and J lost 4, with 17 bases in between. The CDR3 DNA is TGTGCCAGTAGTATAGAAGGTAGGGGGGGCCTGCCAGATACGCAGTATTTT. Its protein is CASSIEGRGGLPDTQYF.

The chain employs TRBV14 and TRBJ1-1; D uncertain. The germline gives CDR1 SGHDN, CDR2 FVKESK. V was shortened by 4 bases and J by 8 bases, with 14 bases between the two germline ends. This CDR3 has 13 amino acids. The CDR3 nucleotides read TGTGCCAGCAGCCCTGCGGGGTTCTCCGAAGCTTTCTTT. It specifies CASSPAGFSEAFF.

The rearrangement joins TRBV29-1 to TRBJ1-5; 10 bases fit TRBD1. CDR1 SQVTM and CDR2 ANQGSEA come from the germline V gene. This CDR3 contains 13 residues. V lost 4 bases and J lost 7; bases outside the gene matches: 4. The CDR3 DNA sequence: TGCAGCGTTGGGACAGGGGGGGCCCAGCCCCAGCATTTT. Translating it yields CSVGTGGAQPQHF.

This chain links TRBV5-1 with TRBJ1-2; 11 bases are a match to TRBD1. This CDR3 is 15 amino acids long. The junction had 3 bases not matched to a gene; V was cut back by 4 bases and J by 1 base. CDR1 and CDR2 (germline): SGHRS, YFSETQ. The CDR3 region is CASSQGTGGNYGYTF. The CDR3 nucleotides are TGCGCCAGCAGCCAAGGGACAGGGGGTAACTATGGCTACACCTTC.

Details on this clone: The sample contains more than one DNA sequence encoding this CDR3. The chain is built from TRBV30 and TRBJ1-5; D is unclear. With 0 bases removed from V and 4 bases from J, the gap between germline ends came to 7 bases. This CDR3 region has 13 residues. Germline values: CDR1 GTSNPN, CDR2 SVGIG (reference sequence). CDR3: CAWSVSGNQPQHF. The CDR3 bases are TGTGCCTGGAGTGTTTCCGGGAATCAGCCCCAGCATTTT.